The clone carrying this TCR beta chain was detected ten times or more. Its specificity is not known. One entry per CDR3 protein, called by TCRdb with MiXCR from the 5' RACE reads. The sample holds about 130,000 distinct CDR3 sequences, approximately 9.9% seen once. This sample stems from a study of CD8 T cells in ankylosing spondylitis. Study conclusions and caveats: Ankylosing spondylitis blood appeared to be characterized by a TCR beta motif of several highly homologous variants.

The germline gives CDR1 MNHEY, CDR2 SMNVEV (reference sequence). V was shortened by 0 bases and J by 3 bases, with 15 bases between the two germline ends. The CDR3 runs to 17 residues. The chain recombines TRBV27 with TRBJ2-1, with D possibly matching TRBD2 (6 bases). This sequence originates from a male donor with ankylosing spondylitis or in good health (not recorded which). The sample taken for sequencing was blood, either unsorted or a sorted T cell fraction (not recorded which). The CDR3 DNA reads as TGTGCCAGCAGTTTATCCTTAGGCCTAGCGCTCTACAATGAGCAGTTCTTC. It specifies CASSLSLGLALYNEQFF.